Shown below are 5 T cell receptor beta chains from a single sample sequenced in a study of early T cells in non-severe SARS-CoV-2 infection. TCRdb re-called the 5' RACE reads through MiXCR, storing one row per CDR3 protein. This table has some 71,000 distinct CDR3 sequences, 12% appearing once. The sequencing sample was made of whole blood. All receptors come from an adult who was a healthcare worker with PCR-confirmed SARS-CoV-2 infection or an uninfected control (not recorded which).

This clonotype was observed at least ten times. This chain joins TRBV30 and TRBJ1-2, with 8 positions matching TRBD1. The CDR3 runs 15 residues. The junction had 6 bases not matched to a gene; V was cut back by 3 bases and J by 0 bases. Germline values: CDR1 GTSNPN, CDR2 SVGIG (reference sequence). CDR3 protein: CAWSRQGLPNYGYTF. CDR3 nucleotide sequence: TGTGCCTGGAGCAGACAGGGGCTACCTAACTATGGCTACACCTTC.

V usage is TRBV30 and J usage is TRBJ1-1; 7 positions match TRBD1. CDR1 is GTSNPN and CDR2 is SVGIG in the germline V gene (reference sequence). This CDR3 has 13 residues. Trimming took 3 bases from V and 1 from J; bases not matched to a gene: 2. The CDR3 region has the DNA TGTGCCTGGAGGACAGGGCAGAACACTGAAGCTTTCTTT. Translation gives CAWRTGQNTEAFF.

V and J are TRBV5-1 and TRBJ1-1; D is possibly TRBD1 (5 bases). The CDR3 loop spans 16 amino acids. CDR1 is SGHRS and CDR2 is YFSETQ in the germline V gene. Between the trimmed V and J ends, which lost 2 bases and 1 base, there was a span of 15 bases. The CDR3 region is CASSLTTAGPNTEAFF. DNA of the CDR3: TGCGCCAGCAGCTTAACGACAGCCGGCCCGAACACTGAAGCTTTCTTT.

This sequence joins TRBV6-1 and TRBJ2-3; D call uncertain. This CDR3 has 12 residues. Trimming took 4 bases from V and 7 from J, leaving 9 bases between them. Germline V CDR1 and CDR2: MNHNS, SASEGT. The CDR3 is CASSVLANTQYF. The CDR3, as DNA: TGTGCCAGCAGTGTATTAGCAAATACGCAGTATTTT.

The sample holds a few counts of this clonotype. This chain joins TRBV2 and TRBJ2-3; weak D call: TRBD2 (6 bases). CDR3 length equals 15 residues. Per the germline V gene, CDR1 is SNHLY and CDR2 is FYNNEI. Trimming stripped 6 bases from V and 1 base from J, with 14 bases between. Written as DNA, the CDR3 is TGTGCCAGCAGCGAGGGTGGGACTGGCACAGATACGCAGTATTTT. Translating gives CASSEGGTGTDTQYF.